Each of the 3 T cell receptor beta chains below was sequenced from the same sample in a study of beta chain features in type 1 diabetes. The isolated RNA, all of it, was reverse transcribed, so expressed TCRB transcripts were what got sequenced. Clones were sequenced by immunoSEQ multiplex PCR, and TCRdb holds only the in-frame ones, with some missing. The data show 130,000 or so clones, 7% to 10% seen once. Broader study findings: Across all four CD4+ subsets, people with type 1 diabetes showed modestly shorter TCRB CDR3s.

Their specific antigens are unknown. Sequencing was performed on central memory CD4+ T cells from blood. These receptors all come from a man between 25 and 39 years old with type 1 diabetes.

This clone was seen a handful of times. The chain couples TRBV11-2 to TRBJ2-5; TRBD1 matches at 7 bases. This CDR3 has 13 residues. CDR1 and CDR2 (germline): SGHAT, FQNNGV. V lost 5 bases and J lost 3; bases outside the gene matches: 3. The CDR3 nucleotides read TGTGCCAGCAGCGAGGGACAGAAAGAGACCCAGTACTTC. Translation: CASSEGQKETQYF.

Notes on this clone: Other DNA sequences in the same sample also yield this CDR3. The genes are TRBV4-2 and TRBJ2-2; 7 bases are a match to TRBD2. The germline V gene has CDR1 LGHNA and CDR2 YNFKEQ. The CDR3 consists of 17 residues. Losses at the gene ends were 0 bases for V and 0 bases for J; bases not matched to a gene: 4. The CDR3 loop reads CASSQDRGDSNTGELFF. CDR3 nucleotides: TGTGCCAGCAGCCAAGATCGGGGGGACTCGAACACCGGGGAGCTGTTTTTT.

This clone has just a few counts. The chain combines TRBV5-8 with TRBJ1-6; D is uncertain. The CDR3 covers 12 residues. V gave up 5 bases and J gave up 10 bases, with 10 bases separating them. Germline CDR1 reads SGHTS; CDR2 reads YDEGEE. This CDR3 reads CASSQRGSPLHF. The DNA of the CDR3 is TGTGCCAGCAGTCAGCGCGGGTCACCCCTCCACTTT.